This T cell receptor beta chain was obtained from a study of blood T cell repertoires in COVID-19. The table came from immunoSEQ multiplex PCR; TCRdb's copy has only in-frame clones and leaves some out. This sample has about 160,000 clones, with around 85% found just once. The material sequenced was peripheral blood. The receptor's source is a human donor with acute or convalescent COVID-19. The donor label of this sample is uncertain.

The CDR3 DNA reads TGCGCCAGCAGCTTGGCCACGCGGGGTTGGTTTGTGGATACGCAGTATTTT. This encodes CASSLATRGWFVDTQYF. The rearrangement uses TRBV5-1 and TRBJ2-3, with D tentatively TRBD2 (6 bases). Between the trimmed V and J ends, which lost 0 bases and 6 bases, there was a span of 20 bases. This CDR3 contains 17 residues. Per germline, CDR1 SGHRS and CDR2 YFSETQ.